The clone carrying this T cell receptor beta chain was seen many times. Its antigen is not identified. Thyroid surgery was preceded by no treatment in any patient. The data are from a study of metastatic and nonmetastatic thyroid tumors. Turning to the study itself: Patients with malignant and benign thyroid disease provided blood and tumor or nodule tissue, whose repertoires were compared.

The CDR3 is made up of 16 amino acids. V lost 2 bases to trimming and J lost 4 bases, with 15 bases between them. Germline V CDR1 and CDR2: MDHEN, SYDVKM. In the original analysis: Across clinicopathological groups, CDR3 differences served as the basis for building a distant-metastasis classifier for papillary thyroid cancer. TCRdb called clones again from the PCR reads with MiXCR. These V and J calls originate from TCRdb's pipeline instead of the authors' own analysis. The sample records around 40,000 clones, about 13% being singletons. General study findings and limits: Relative to benign nodules, malignant thyroid tumors were reportedly characterized by significantly elevated TCR beta diversity in blood and tumor.

The J gene is TRBJ2-1, the V gene TRBV28, with D uncertain. The TCR originated in a female donor with papillary thyroid cancer or a benign thyroid nodule (not recorded which). Some clones in this sample may be carry-over from other donors' samples. The sample comprised blood. The CDR3 here is CASSLGPLRHYNEQFF. CDR3 bases: TGTGCCAGCAGTTTAGGGCCCCTTAGACATTACAATGAGCAGTTCTTC.